These T cell receptor beta chains were read from a single sample in a study of blood T cell repertoires in COVID-19. Some clones are missing from TCRdb's copy, which holds only in-frame ones; the method was immunoSEQ multiplex PCR. The data contain under 50,000 clones, approximately 80% of them singletons. Sequencing used peripheral blood. Receptors originate from a man aged 70-80 years with acute or convalescent COVID-19. The CDR3 runs from the conserved cysteine through the conserved F or W. The D gene is left open where the match is weak. Only some rows state a clone size, as once, few, many or a class for expanded clones.

clone size: .
D gene: .
J gene: TRBJ2-3
V gene: TRBV4-1
CDR3 protein: CASSPAQGTTDTQYF
CDR3 DNA: TGCGCCAGCAGCCCGGCCCAGGGAACCACAGATACGCAGTATTTT

clone size: .
D gene: .
J gene: TRBJ1-1
V gene: TRBV27
CDR3 protein: CASSPGLRDETEAFF
CDR3 DNA: TGTGCCAGCAGTCCGGGACTGAGGGACGAGACTGAAGCTTTCTTT

clone size: few
D gene: TRBD2
J gene: TRBJ2-5
V gene: TRBV4-1
CDR3 protein: CASSRLAGNTQETQYF
CDR3 DNA: TGCGCCAGCAGCCGGCTAGCGGGGAACACCCAAGAGACCCAGTACTTC

clone size: .
D gene: .
J gene: TRBJ1-4
V gene: TRBV7-9
CDR3 protein: CASSEREKLFF
CDR3 DNA: TGTGCCAGCAGCGAACGGGAAAAACTGTTTTTT

clone size: few
D gene: .
J gene: TRBJ1-5
V gene: TRBV7-2
CDR3 protein: CASSWGGRLGSQPQHF
CDR3 DNA: TGTGCCAGCAGCTGGGGGGGCAGGTTGGGGAGTCAGCCCCAGCATTTT

clone size: .
D gene: TRBD2
J gene: TRBJ2-1
V gene: TRBV5-1
CDR3 protein: CASSLPRPSGTRGYNEQFF
CDR3 DNA: TGCGCCAGCAGCTTACCGCGACCTAGCGGGACAAGGGGTTACAATGAGCAGTTCTTC

clone size: .
D gene: TRBD2
J gene: TRBJ2-1
V gene: TRBV18
CDR3 protein: CASSPSLAGNEQFF
CDR3 DNA: TGTGCCAGCTCACCATCCCTAGCGGGCAATGAGCAGTTCTTC

clone size: .
D gene: .
J gene: TRBJ2-3
V gene: TRBV5-1
CDR3 protein: CASSPPLDTDTQYF
CDR3 DNA: TGCGCCAGCAGCCCGCCCCTAGACACAGATACGCAGTATTTT

clone size: .
D gene: .
J gene: TRBJ2-2
V gene: TRBV7-9
CDR3 protein: CASSLALWEDTGELFF
CDR3 DNA: TGTGCCAGCAGCTTAGCGTTGTGGGAGGATACCGGGGAGCTGTTTTTT

clone size: .
D gene: .
J gene: TRBJ2-1
V gene: TRBV4-3
CDR3 protein: CASSQAVRNNEQFF
CDR3 DNA: TGCGCCAGCAGCCAAGCGGTTCGAAACAATGAGCAGTTCTTC

clone size: .
D gene: TRBD1
J gene: TRBJ1-5
V gene: TRBV4-3
CDR3 protein: CASSQEQGNNQPQHF
CDR3 DNA: TGCGCCAGCAGCCAAGAACAGGGGAACAATCAGCCCCAGCATTTT

clone size: .
D gene: TRBD1
J gene: TRBJ2-7
V gene: TRBV5-4
CDR3 protein: CASSGQGNSYEQYF
CDR3 DNA: TGTGCCAGCAGTGGACAGGGGAACTCCTACGAGCAGTACTTC

clone size: .
D gene: TRBD1
J gene: TRBJ1-5
V gene: TRBV12-3/TRBV12-4
CDR3 protein: CASRTGDQPQHF
CDR3 DNA: TGTGCCAGCAGGACAGGGGACCAGCCCCAGCATTTT

clone size: .
D gene: .
J gene: TRBJ2-5
V gene: TRBV11-2
CDR3 protein: CASSIGEQETQYF
CDR3 DNA: TGTGCCAGCAGCATAGGGGAGCAAGAGACCCAGTACTTC

clone size: .
D gene: TRBD1
J gene: TRBJ2-5
V gene: TRBV11-1
CDR3 protein: CASSYVTGGETQYF
CDR3 DNA: TGTGCCAGCAGCTACGTGACAGGGGGAGAGACCCAGTACTTC

clone size: .
D gene: .
J gene: TRBJ1-2
V gene: TRBV7-2
CDR3 protein: CASSLDRLYGYTF
CDR3 DNA: TGTGCCAGCAGCTTAGACAGGCTTTATGGCTACACCTTC

clone size: .
D gene: TRBD2
J gene: TRBJ2-2
V gene: TRBV28
CDR3 protein: CASSLFSSGNTGELFF
CDR3 DNA: TGTGCCAGCAGCCTCTTTTCTAGCGGGAACACCGGGGAGCTGTTTTTT

clone size: .
D gene: .
J gene: TRBJ1-1
V gene: TRBV19
CDR3 protein: CASSIGSRRTEAFF
CDR3 DNA: TGTGCCAGTAGTATAGGAAGCAGGCGAACTGAAGCTTTCTTT

clone size: .
D gene: .
J gene: TRBJ1-2
V gene: TRBV7-2
CDR3 protein: CASSFMREDGYTF
CDR3 DNA: TGTGCCAGCAGCTTTATGAGGGAGGACGGCTACACCTTC

clone size: .
D gene: .
J gene: TRBJ2-7
V gene: TRBV3-1/TRBV3-2
CDR3 protein: CASSQDGGSPPYEQYF
CDR3 DNA: TGTGCCAGCAGCCAAGATGGTGGGAGCCCTCCCTACGAGCAGTACTTC

clone size: .
D gene: .
J gene: TRBJ1-5
V gene: TRBV6-5
CDR3 protein: CASSRVSSNQPQHF
CDR3 DNA: TGTGCCAGCAGCCGCGTTTCTTCCAATCAGCCCCAGCATTTT

clone size: .
D gene: TRBD1
J gene: TRBJ1-1
V gene: TRBV13
CDR3 protein: CASSLDRGNTEAFF
CDR3 DNA: TGTGCCAGCAGCTTAGACAGGGGCAACACTGAAGCTTTCTTT

clone size: once
D gene: .
J gene: TRBJ1-1
V gene: TRBV4-2
CDR3 protein: CASSQDQARGAAFF
CDR3 DNA: TGTGCCAGCAGCCAAGATCAAGCCAGGGGAGCAGCTTTCTTT